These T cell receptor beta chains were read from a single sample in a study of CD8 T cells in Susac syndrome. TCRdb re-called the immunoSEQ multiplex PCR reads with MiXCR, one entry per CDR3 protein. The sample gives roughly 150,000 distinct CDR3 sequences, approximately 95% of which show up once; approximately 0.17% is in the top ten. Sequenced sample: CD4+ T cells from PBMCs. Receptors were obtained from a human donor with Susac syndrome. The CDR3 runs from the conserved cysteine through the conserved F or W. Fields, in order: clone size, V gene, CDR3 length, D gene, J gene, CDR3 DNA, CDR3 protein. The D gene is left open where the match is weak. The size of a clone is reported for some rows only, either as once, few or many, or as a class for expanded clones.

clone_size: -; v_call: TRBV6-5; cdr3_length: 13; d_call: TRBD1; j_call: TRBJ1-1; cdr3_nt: TGTGCCAGCAGTCGAGGGACAGGGGGAGAAGCTTTCTTT; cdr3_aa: CASSRGTGGEAFF
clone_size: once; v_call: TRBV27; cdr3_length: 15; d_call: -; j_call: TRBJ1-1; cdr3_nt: TGTGCCAGCAGTGAACTTAGGGTTAAGGGGCCTGAAGCTTTCTTT; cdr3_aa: CASSELRVKGPEAFF
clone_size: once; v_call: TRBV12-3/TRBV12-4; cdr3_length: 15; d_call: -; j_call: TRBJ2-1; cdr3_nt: TGTGCCAGCAGCAAGTTGCCTCCGGCAGACAATGAGCAGTTCTTC; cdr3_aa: CASSKLPPADNEQFF
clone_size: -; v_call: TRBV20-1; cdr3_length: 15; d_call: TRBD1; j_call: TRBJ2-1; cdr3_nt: TGCAGTCCAGCCCAGACAGGGATCTCCTACAATGAGCAGTTCTTC; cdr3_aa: CSPAQTGISYNEQFF
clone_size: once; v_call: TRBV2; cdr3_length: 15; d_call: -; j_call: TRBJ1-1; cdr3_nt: TGTGCCAGCGGGCCTCCGGGACATAAGAACACTGAAGCTTTCTTT; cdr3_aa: CASGPPGHKNTEAFF
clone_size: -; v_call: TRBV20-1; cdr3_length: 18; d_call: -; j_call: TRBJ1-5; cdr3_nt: TGCAGTGCTAGTGCTTCAATATTCCCGGGTCGGGGGAATCAGCCCCAGCATTTT; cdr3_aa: CSASASIFPGRGNQPQHF
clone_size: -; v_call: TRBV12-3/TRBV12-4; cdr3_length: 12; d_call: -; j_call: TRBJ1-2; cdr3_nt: TGTGCCAGGGGATACCCCAACTATGGCTACACCTTC; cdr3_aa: CARGYPNYGYTF
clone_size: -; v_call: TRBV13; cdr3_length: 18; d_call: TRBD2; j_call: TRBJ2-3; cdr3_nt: TGTGCCAGCAGCTTAGGCCTCCAGCGGGGGGCCCTCACAGATACGCAGTATTTT; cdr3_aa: CASSLGLQRGALTDTQYF
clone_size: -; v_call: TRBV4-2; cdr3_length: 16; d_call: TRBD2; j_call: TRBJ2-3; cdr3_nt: TGTGCCAGCAGCCAAGAAACTAGCGGGGGGACGGATACGCAGTATTTT; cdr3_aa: CASSQETSGGTDTQYF
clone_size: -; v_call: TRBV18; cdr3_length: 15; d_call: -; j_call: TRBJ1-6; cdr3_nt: TGTGCCAGCTCACCTGGGCCCGGGGCTAATTCACCCCTCCACTTT; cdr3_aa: CASSPGPGANSPLHF
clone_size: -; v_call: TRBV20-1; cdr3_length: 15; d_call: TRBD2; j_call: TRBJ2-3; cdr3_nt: TGCAGTGCTAGTGATAGCGGGAGGAGCACAGATACGCAGTATTTT; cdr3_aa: CSASDSGRSTDTQYF
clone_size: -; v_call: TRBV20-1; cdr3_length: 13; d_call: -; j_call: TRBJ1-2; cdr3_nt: TGCAGTGCTCTTCCCACCCCTGACTATGGCTACACCTTC; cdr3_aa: CSALPTPDYGYTF
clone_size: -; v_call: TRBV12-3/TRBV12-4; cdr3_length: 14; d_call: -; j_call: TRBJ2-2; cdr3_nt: TGTGCCAGCCAACGGTTGCAGAACACCGGGGAGCTGTTTTTT; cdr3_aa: CASQRLQNTGELFF
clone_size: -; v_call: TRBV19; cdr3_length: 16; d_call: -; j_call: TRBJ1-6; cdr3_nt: TGTGCCAGCCGACCCGGACTTAACGCGCTAAATTCACCCCTCCACTTT; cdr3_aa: CASRPGLNALNSPLHF
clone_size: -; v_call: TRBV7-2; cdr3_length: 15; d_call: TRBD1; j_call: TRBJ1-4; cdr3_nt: TGTGCCAGCAGCCCCCGGACAGGGGGCTATGAAAAACTGTTTTTT; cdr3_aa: CASSPRTGGYEKLFF
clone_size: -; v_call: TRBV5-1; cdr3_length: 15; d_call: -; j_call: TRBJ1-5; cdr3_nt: TGTGCCAGCAGCTTAGAGGGCCAAGGAAATCAGCCCCAGCATTTT; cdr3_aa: CASSLEGQGNQPQHF
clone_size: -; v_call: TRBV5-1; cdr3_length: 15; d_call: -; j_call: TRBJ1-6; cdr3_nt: TGCGCCAGCAGCTTGACGGCGGGGACAAGTTCACCCCTCCACTTT; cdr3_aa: CASSLTAGTSSPLHF
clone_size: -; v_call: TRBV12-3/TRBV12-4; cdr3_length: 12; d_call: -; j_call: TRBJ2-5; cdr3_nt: TGTGCCAGCAGTTTACTCCGAGAGGCCCAGTACTTC; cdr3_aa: CASSLLREAQYF
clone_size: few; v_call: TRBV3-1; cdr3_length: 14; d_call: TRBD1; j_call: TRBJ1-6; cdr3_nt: TGTGCCAGCTCACCGGGACAGGGGGATTCACCCCTCCACTTT; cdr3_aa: CASSPGQGDSPLHF
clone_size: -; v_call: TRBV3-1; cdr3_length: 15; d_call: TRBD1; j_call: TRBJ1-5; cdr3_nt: TGTGCCAGCAGTGGGACAGGGAATAGCAATCAGCCCCAGCATTTT; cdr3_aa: CASSGTGNSNQPQHF
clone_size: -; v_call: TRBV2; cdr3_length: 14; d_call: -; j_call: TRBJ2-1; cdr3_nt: TGTGCCAGCAACGGGGAAGCTACCTACAATGAGCAGTTCTTC; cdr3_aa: CASNGEATYNEQFF
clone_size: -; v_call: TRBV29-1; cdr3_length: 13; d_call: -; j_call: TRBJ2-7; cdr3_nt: TGCAGCGTTGATCTCGGAAGCTCCTACGAGCAGTACTTC; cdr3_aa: CSVDLGSSYEQYF
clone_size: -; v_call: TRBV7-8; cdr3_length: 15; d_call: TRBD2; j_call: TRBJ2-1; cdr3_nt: TGTGCCAGCAGCACCCGACTAGCTGCCCACAATGAGCAGTTCTTC; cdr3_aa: CASSTRLAAHNEQFF
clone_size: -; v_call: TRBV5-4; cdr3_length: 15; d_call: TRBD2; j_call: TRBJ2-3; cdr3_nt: TGTGCCAGCAGCTGGACTAGCGGGAGCACAGATACGCAGTATTTT; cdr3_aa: CASSWTSGSTDTQYF
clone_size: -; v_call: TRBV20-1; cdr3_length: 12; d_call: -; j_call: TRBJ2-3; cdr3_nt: TGCAGTGCTAGAATTACAGTCGATACGCAGTATTTT; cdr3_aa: CSARITVDTQYF
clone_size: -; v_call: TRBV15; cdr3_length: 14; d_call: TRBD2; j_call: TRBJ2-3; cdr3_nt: TGTGCCACCAGCAGGGGACTATTCACAGATACGCAGTATTTT; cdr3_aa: CATSRGLFTDTQYF
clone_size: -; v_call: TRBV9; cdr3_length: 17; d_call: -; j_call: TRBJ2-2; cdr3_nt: TGTGCCAGCAGCGTAATTGGCGGGGGCCTAGGGACCGGGGAGCTGTTTTTT; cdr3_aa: CASSVIGGGLGTGELFF
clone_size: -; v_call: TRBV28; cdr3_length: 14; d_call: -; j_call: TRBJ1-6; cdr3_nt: TGTGCCAGCAAAGGGACGGCGAGTGCTGCACCCCTCCACTTT; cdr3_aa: CASKGTASAAPLHF
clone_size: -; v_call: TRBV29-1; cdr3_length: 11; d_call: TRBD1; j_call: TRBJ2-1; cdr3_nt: TGCAGCGTTGATACAGGGGTTCATTGGTCCTTC; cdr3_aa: CSVDTGVHWSF
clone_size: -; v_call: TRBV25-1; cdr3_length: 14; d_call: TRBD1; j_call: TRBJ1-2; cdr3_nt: TGTGCCAGCGCTGGGACAGGGAAAGAGGGTGGCTACACCTTC; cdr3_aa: CASAGTGKEGGYTF
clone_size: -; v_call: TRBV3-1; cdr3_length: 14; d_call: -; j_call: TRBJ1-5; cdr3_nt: TGTGCCAGCAGCCAAACGAACAGGGATCAGCCCCAGCATTTT; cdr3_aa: CASSQTNRDQPQHF
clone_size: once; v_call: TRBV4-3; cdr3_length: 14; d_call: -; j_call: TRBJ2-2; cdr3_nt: TGCGCCAGCAGCTCCCTCGGAGGGGCTGGGGAGCTGTTTTTT; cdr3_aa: CASSSLGGAGELFF
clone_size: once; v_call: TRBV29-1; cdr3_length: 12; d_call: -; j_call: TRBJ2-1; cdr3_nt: TGCAGCGCCAGGGCGAACTACAATGAGCAGTTCTTC; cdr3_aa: CSARANYNEQFF
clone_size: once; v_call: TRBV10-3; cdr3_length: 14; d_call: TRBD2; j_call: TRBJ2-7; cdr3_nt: TGTGCCAGTGCCCCAGCGGGAAGCCTCTACGAGCAGTACTTC; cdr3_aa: CASAPAGSLYEQYF
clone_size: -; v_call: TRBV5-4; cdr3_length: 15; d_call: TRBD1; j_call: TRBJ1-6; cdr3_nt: TGTGCCAGCAGCTTGGAGGGACAGGGATATTCACCCCTCCACTTT; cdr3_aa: CASSLEGQGYSPLHF
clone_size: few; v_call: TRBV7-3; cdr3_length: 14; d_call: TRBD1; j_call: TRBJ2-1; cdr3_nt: TGTGCCAGCAGCTTATGGCAGGGGGACGGTGAGCAGTTCTTC; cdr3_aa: CASSLWQGDGEQFF
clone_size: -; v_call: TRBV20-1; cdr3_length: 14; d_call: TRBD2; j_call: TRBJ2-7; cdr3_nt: TGCAGTGCTAGCTTCCCGGGAGGGCTCGCCGAGCAGTACTTC; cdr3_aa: CSASFPGGLAEQYF
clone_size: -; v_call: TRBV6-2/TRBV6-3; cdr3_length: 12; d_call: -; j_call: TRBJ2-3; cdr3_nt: TGTGCCAGCAGTTGGGGCACAGATACGCAGTATTTT; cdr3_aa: CASSWGTDTQYF